A selection of T cell receptor beta chains follows, all from one sample in a study of CD8+CD57+ T cells in acquired aplastic anemia. TCRdb itself ran the reads through MiXCR, one entry per CDR3 protein. The repertoire holds around 200,000 distinct CDR3 sequences, with around 50% as singletons. Sequencing input: sorted CD4+, CD8+, or CD8+CD57+ T cells (not recorded which) from PBMCs. These receptor sequences come from a human donor with aplastic anemia. The CDR3 runs from the conserved cysteine through the conserved F or W. A D gene is named only where the DNA matches it firmly. Size is stated for part of the rows, as once, few or many counts, or as a class when the clone is expanded.

clone_size j_call d_call v_call cdr3_aa cdr3_nt
. TRBJ2-1 . TRBV19 CASSSNLGYNEQFF TGTGCCAGCAGCTCCAATCTCGGCTACAATGAGCAGTTCTTC
. TRBJ2-2 TRBD1 TRBV3-1 CASSRQGAHTGELFF TGTGCCAGCAGCAGACAGGGGGCACACACCGGGGAGCTGTTTTTT
. TRBJ1-1 TRBD1 TRBV20-1 CSGSQGSRNTEAFF TGCAGTGGTTCACAGGGGTCACGGAACACTGAAGCTTTCTTT
once TRBJ1-6 . TRBV6-1 CASSYLGGTYNSPLHF TGTGCCAGCAGTTATTTGGGGGGAACCTATAATTCACCCCTCCACTTT
. TRBJ1-2 . TRBV2 CASSEKTGSNYGYTF TGTGCCAGCAGTGAGAAAACGGGTAGTAACTATGGCTACACCTTC
. TRBJ2-5 TRBD2 TRBV11-2 CASSPGRIAGPSEETQYF TGTGCCAGCAGCCCCGGGAGGATAGCGGGGCCCTCGGAGGAGACCCAGTACTTC
. TRBJ2-1 . TRBV20-1 CSVREGEQFF TGCAGTGTCAGGGAAGGTGAGCAGTTCTTC
. TRBJ1-2 . TRBV25-1 CASGGRANYGYTF TGTGCCAGCGGTGGAAGGGCTAACTATGGCTACACCTTC
. TRBJ2-7 TRBD1 TRBV27 CARGTGNYEQYF TGTGCCCGAGGGACAGGGAACTACGAGCAGTACTTC
. TRBJ1-1 . TRBV5-1 CASSLFGMNTEAFF TGCGCCAGCAGCTTGTTCGGGATGAACACTGAAGCTTTCTTT
many TRBJ2-7 . TRBV7-6 CASSLQLASYEQYF TGTGCCAGCAGCTTACAATTAGCGTCCTACGAGCAGTACTTC
many TRBJ2-7 . TRBV11-2 CASSLDRTGEHF TGTGCCAGCAGCTTAGATCGTACAGGAGAACACTTC
many TRBJ1-5 . TRBV7-8 CASSLVGSSYSNQPQHF TGTGCCAGCAGCTTAGTCGGCAGCTCCTATAGCAATCAGCCCCAGCATTTT
. TRBJ2-7 . TRBV15 CATSRQGGSYEQYF TGTGCCACCAGCAGACAGGGTGGAAGTTACGAGCAGTACTTC
. TRBJ1-2 TRBD1 TRBV2 CASTGTGGYGYTF TGTGCCAGCACTGGGACAGGGGGTTATGGCTACACCTTC
many TRBJ2-1 TRBD1 TRBV25-1 CASSVALQGNEQFF TGTGCCAGCAGTGTGGCCCTACAGGGGAATGAGCAGTTCTTC
. TRBJ2-7 . TRBV7-6 CASSLVAGSGEQYF TGTGCCAGCAGCTTAGTCGCAGGGTCAGGCGAGCAGTACTTC
. TRBJ1-2 . TRBV20-1 CSAPLAGGRNGYTF TGCAGTGCCCCACTAGCGGGGGGCCGCAATGGCTACACCTTC
once TRBJ1-5 TRBD1 TRBV20-1 CSARRQGDNYEQPQHF TGCAGTGCTAGACGACAGGGGGACAACTACGAGCAGCCCCAGCATTTT
. TRBJ1-2 TRBD1 TRBV29-1 CSVEEQGIANYGYTF TGCAGCGTTGAAGAACAGGGGATTGCTAACTATGGCTACACCTTC
many TRBJ2-2 TRBD1 TRBV29-1 CSVYLRDRGRTGELFF TGCAGCGTTTACCTCCGGGACAGGGGGCGCACCGGGGAGCTGTTTTTT
many TRBJ1-5 . TRBV11-2 CASSPGQHPNQPQHF TGTGCCAGCAGCCCCGGTCAGCATCCCAATCAGCCCCAGCATTTT
many TRBJ2-3 . TRBV11-3 CASSETSVTDTQYF TGTGCCAGCAGCGAGACTAGTGTAACAGATACGCAGTATTTT
. TRBJ2-1 TRBD1 TRBV15 CATKRDSSNEQFF TGTGCCACCAAACGGGACAGTTCCAATGAGCAGTTCTTC
. TRBJ1-5 . TRBV19 CASSRAEQGNQPQHF TGTGCCAGTAGTAGGGCCGAACAGGGAAATCAGCCCCAGCATTTT
. TRBJ2-7 TRBD1 TRBV10-1 CASSEWTGNYEQYF TGCGCCAGCAGTGAGTGGACAGGGAACTACGAGCAGTACTTC
. TRBJ2-3 TRBD2 TRBV6-4 CASAQSGGSTDTQYF TGTGCCAGCGCCCAGAGCGGGGGTAGCACAGATACGCAGTATTTT
. TRBJ2-5 . TRBV20-1 CSARWFGEETQYF TGCAGTGCTAGATGGTTTGGGGAAGAGACCCAGTACTTC
few TRBJ1-1 TRBD1 TRBV18 CASAWDRANTEAFF TGTGCCAGCGCCTGGGACAGGGCGAACACTGAAGCTTTCTTT
. TRBJ2-3 . TRBV7-9 CASSPRGEADTQYF TGTGCCAGCAGCCCTAGAGGTGAAGCAGATACGCAGTATTTT
. TRBJ2-3 TRBD1 TRBV5-1 CASSQYGTGVPRTDTQYF TGCGCCAGCAGCCAGTACGGGACAGGGGTCCCCAGGACAGATACGCAGTATTTT
many TRBJ2-5 . TRBV5-6 CASSLSEGGETQYF TGTGCCAGCAGCTTGTCTGAGGGTGGGGAGACCCAGTACTTC
. TRBJ1-2 . TRBV14 CASSQYAGYGYTF TGTGCCAGCAGCCAATATGCAGGCTATGGCTACACCTTC